Sequencing of this TCR beta chain was carried out in a study of T cells in Graves' hyperthyroidism and ophthalmopathy. At least ten counts were recorded for this clonotype. Its antigen is undetermined. The study's findings and limits: Blood also carried most thyroid clonotypes expanded above 0.001.

CDR1 is SGHRS and CDR2 is YFSETQ in the germline V gene. The CDR3 consists of 15 residues. V shed 3 bases and J 4 bases; nucleotides not matched to a gene: 8. RNA transcripts yielded amplified TCR beta CDR3 regions. TCR CDR3 regions were first amplified by RT-PCR with HTBI primers. TCRdb passed the multiplex PCR reads through MiXCR, listing each CDR3 protein once. The profile shows about 570,000 distinct CDR3 sequences, just over 45% of them singletons. The chain employs TRBV5-1 and TRBJ2-5, with 8 bases aligning to TRBD1. The origin of this receptor is an adult woman with Graves' disease, either hyperthyroidism or ophthalmopathy (not recorded which). Source material: peripheral blood or thyroid tissue (not recorded which). CDR3 residues: CASSSNQGALETQYF. The CDR3, as DNA: TGCGCCAGCAGCTCAAACCAGGGGGCATTAGAGACCCAGTACTTC.